What follows are 15 T cell receptor beta chains derived from one specimen sequenced in a study of technical replicates of blood from several donors. Assay: immunoSEQ multiplex PCR; the TCRdb copy retains only in-frame clones and omits some. The sample consists of more than 65,000 clones, 91% of them appearing once. The sequencing sample was made of T cells isolated from PBMCs. All receptors derive from a human donor in good health. Some clones in this sample may be carry-over from other donors' samples.

Only one count was recorded for this clone. The chain recombines TRBV19 with TRBJ1-2; D is undetermined. The CDR3 runs 14 residues. V was clipped by 4 bases and J by 5 bases, with 14 bases between them. Germline CDR1 LNHDA, CDR2 SQIVND (reference sequence). CDR3: CASSTSLQVYGYTF. CDR3 nucleotide sequence: TGTGCCAGTAGTACCTCCCTCCAGGTTTATGGCTACACCTTC.

This chain uses TRBV10-1 with TRBJ2-1, with 7 bases lining up with TRBD1. With 5 bases clipped from V and 8 bases from J, the junction kept 6 bases outside the gene matches. This CDR3 contains 13 residues. In germline, CDR1 is WNHNN, CDR2 SYGVQD (reference sequence). The CDR3: CASSPKTGHEQFF. The CDR3 region has the DNA TGCGCCAGCAGTCCCAAGACAGGGCATGAGCAGTTCTTC.

CDR3 loop: CSVAETGTNYGYTF. As DNA, the CDR3 is TGCAGCGTTGCGGAGACAGGTACTAACTATGGCTACACCTTC. This chain links TRBV29-1 with TRBJ1-2, with D possibly matching TRBD1 (6 bases). The CDR3 runs to 14 residues. CDR1 SQVTM and CDR2 ANQGSEA come from the germline V gene. V was shortened by 4 bases and J by 0 bases, with 12 bases between the two germline ends.

The V gene is TRBV27, the J gene TRBJ2-3; D is ambiguous. V lost 0 bases and J 2 bases, leaving 6 bases between the germline ends. This CDR3 comprises 14 residues. Germline V gives CDR1 MNHEY, CDR2 SMNVEV (reference sequence). The CDR3 DNA is TGTGCCAGCAGTTTATCCACCTACACAGATACGCAGTATTTT. Translating it yields CASSLSTYTDTQYF.

This chain joins TRBV27 and TRBJ1-6; TRBD1 agrees at 9 bases. Unmatched junction bases numbered 9, after V lost 5 bases and J lost 10 bases. Germline assignment: CDR1 MNHEY and CDR2 SMNVEV (reference sequence). CDR3 size: 15 residues. The CDR3 sequence: CASSLQTGGTSPLHF. For the CDR3, the DNA is TGTGCCAGCAGTCTTCAGACAGGGGGGACATCACCCCTCCACTTT.

V and J are TRBV5-1 and TRBJ2-5, with 8 bases that match TRBD1. This CDR3 is built from 16 residues. Germline V gene sequence: CDR1 SGHRS, CDR2 YFSETQ. V was pared by 6 bases and J by 2 bases, with 12 bases of the junction left unmatched. CDR3 protein: CASKYRGALVQETQYF. DNA of the CDR3: TGCGCCAGCAAGTACAGGGGGGCCCTAGTACAAGAGACCCAGTACTTC.

V and J are TRBV11-3 and TRBJ2-1, with 9 positions matching TRBD2. This CDR3 region has 16 residues. V lost 0 bases and J lost 10; bases outside the gene matches: 10. Germline assignment: CDR1 SGHNT and CDR2 YENEEA. The CDR3 region is CASSLDGTSLFKEQFF. The CDR3 region has the DNA TGTGCCAGCAGCTTAGACGGGACTAGCCTTTTCAAGGAGCAGTTCTTC.

The chain links TRBV7-2 to TRBJ2-1, with 7 bases that match TRBD2. This CDR3 is built from 15 residues. Trimming removed 5 bases from V and 3 bases from J; junction bases left unmatched: 7. Germline CDR1 and CDR2: SGHTA and FQGNSA. Here the CDR3 DNA reads TGTGCCAGCAGCCCTAGCGGCCGCTTCTACAATGAGCAGTTCTTC. This gives the protein CASSPSGRFYNEQFF. Together with reference TRBV7-2 and TRBJ2-1, the CDR3 gives the full variable domain: GAGVSQSPSNKVTEKGKDVELRCDPISGHTALYWYRQSLGQGLEFLIYFQGNSAPDKSGLPSDRFSAERTGGSVSTLTIQRTQQEDSAVYLCASSPSGRFYNEQFFGPGTRLTVL.

The chain links TRBV7-8 to TRBJ1-5; perhaps TRBD1 as D (5 bases). The germline V gene encodes CDR1 SGHVS and CDR2 FQNEAQ. CDR3 length: 17 amino acids. V dropped 6 bases and J dropped 0 bases, with 18 bases sitting between them. The CDR3 coding sequence is TGTGCCAGCAGTTATAACAGAAGGACATATAGCAATCAGCCCCAGCATTTT. Translating it yields CASSYNRRTYSNQPQHF.

The chain employs TRBV19 and TRBJ2-7; perhaps TRBD1 as D (6 bases). V was clipped by 4 bases and J by 2 bases, with 12 bases between them. Germline V lookup: CDR1 LNHDA, CDR2 SQIVND (reference sequence). The CDR3 totals 14 residues. The CDR3 bases are TGTGCCAGTAGTACCCACAGGGAAACCTACGAGCAGTACTTC. It yields the protein CASSTHRETYEQYF.

This chain links TRBV27 with TRBJ1-2; perhaps TRBD1 as D (5 bases). Trimming stripped 5 bases from V and 4 bases from J, with 14 bases between. CDR3 length: 14 residues. Germline CDR1 MNHEY, CDR2 SMNVEV (reference sequence). The CDR3 spells CASSQPGTPYGYTF. The CDR3 bases are TGTGCCAGCAGTCAACCAGGGACTCCCTATGGCTACACCTTC.

The chain employs TRBV7-6 and TRBJ2-5; D uncertain. This CDR3 region has 12 residues. Germline loops: CDR1 SGHVS, CDR2 FNYEAQ. Between the trimmed V and J ends, which lost 11 bases and 3 bases, there was a span of 13 bases. The CDR3 coding sequence is TGTGCCTGCGTTCGGGTGGAAGAGACCCAGTACTTC. The encoded protein is CACVRVEETQYF.

The chain joins TRBV29-1 to TRBJ2-2, with 9 nucleotides matching TRBD1. The CDR3 is 15 amino acids. V was pared by 4 bases and J by 0 bases, with 3 bases of the junction left unmatched. Per the germline V gene, CDR1 is SQVTM and CDR2 is ANQGSEA. Written as DNA, the CDR3 is TGCAGCGTTGCCGGGACAGGGACGAACACCGGGGAGCTGTTTTTT. Translation: CSVAGTGTNTGELFF.

The chain links TRBV2 to TRBJ1-1, with D possibly matching TRBD1 (6 bases). V was pared by 6 bases and J by 0 bases, with 11 bases between. This CDR3 has 14 residues. Germline CDR1 SNHLY, CDR2 FYNNEI. Written as DNA, the CDR3 is TGTGCCAGCAGCCTGGACAGCATGAACACTGAAGCTTTCTTT. This encodes CASSLDSMNTEAFF.

The chain carries TRBV11-2 and TRBJ2-7; D not certain. The germline V gene has CDR1 SGHAT and CDR2 FQNNGV. The CDR3 runs to 12 residues. Between the trimmed V and J ends, which lost 7 bases and 2 bases, there was a span of 9 bases. CDR3 region: CASTRGPYEQYF. DNA for the CDR3: TGTGCCAGCACCCGCGGTCCCTACGAGCAGTACTTC.